The T cell receptor beta chain described here comes from a study of cytomegalovirus exposure and HLA in healthy donors. Broader study findings: Listed as cytomegalovirus-associated were 150 or so TCR beta chains.

Only in-frame clones appear in the TCRdb table, and some are missing; sequencing was by immunoSEQ multiplex PCR. The sample lists around 73,000 clones, 80% to 90% occurring once. On this clone: The antigen is undetermined.

What was sequenced was PBMCs. This receptor was identified in a woman between 18 and 29 years old in good health and CMV-seropositive.

The CDR3 protein is CASQGYSTDTQYF. Written as DNA, the CDR3 is TGTGCCAGCCAGGGATATAGCACAGATACGCAGTATTTT. The gene calls are TRBV19 and TRBJ2-3; the D gene is possibly TRBD1 (5 bases). The ends were cut back, 9 bases at V and 0 bases at J, with 10 bases in the middle. This CDR3 is built from 13 residues. Germline V gene lookup returns CDR1 LNHDA and CDR2 SQIVND (reference sequence).